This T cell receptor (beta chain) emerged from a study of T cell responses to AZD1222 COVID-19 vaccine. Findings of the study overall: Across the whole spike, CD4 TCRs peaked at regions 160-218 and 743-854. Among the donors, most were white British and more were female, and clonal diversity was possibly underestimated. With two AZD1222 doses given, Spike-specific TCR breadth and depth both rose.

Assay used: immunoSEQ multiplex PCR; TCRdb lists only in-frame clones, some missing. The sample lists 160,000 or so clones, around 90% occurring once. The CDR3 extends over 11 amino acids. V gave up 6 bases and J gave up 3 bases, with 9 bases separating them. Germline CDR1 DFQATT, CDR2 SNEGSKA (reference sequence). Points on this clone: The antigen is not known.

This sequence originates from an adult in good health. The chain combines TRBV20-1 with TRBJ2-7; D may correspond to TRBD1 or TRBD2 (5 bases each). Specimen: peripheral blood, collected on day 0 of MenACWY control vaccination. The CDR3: CSAGDGYEQYF. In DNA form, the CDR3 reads TGCAGTGCGGGGGACGGCTACGAGCAGTACTTC.